A single sample gave rise to the 11 T cell receptor beta chains below, sequenced in a study of response to subunit inactivated influenza vaccine. TCRdb re-analysed the RT-PCR reads in MiXCR, keeping a single row per CDR3 protein. The data hold about 500,000 distinct CDR3 sequences, with roughly 7.9% observed a single time. This specimen consisted of PBMCs from blood, obtained 23 months after vaccination. The source is a man between 50 and 69 years old who received an inactivated influenza vaccine.

In its sample, this clonotype was seen many times. The rearrangement links TRBV5-6 to TRBJ1-1, with a weak D call TRBD1 (6 bases). CDR1 is SGHDT and CDR2 is YYEEEE in the germline V gene. V was shortened by 1 base and J by 7 bases, with 14 bases between the two germline ends. The CDR3 totals 14 residues. Here the CDR3 reads CASSLLGGRVEAFF. Written as DNA, the CDR3 is TGTGCCAGCAGCTTGTTGGGGGGGCGGGTTGAAGCTTTCTTT.

The table lists this clonotype with a few counts. This rearrangement joins TRBV18 to TRBJ1-1; D perhaps matches TRBD1 (5 bases). Germline V gene data show CDR1 as KGHSH and CDR2 as LQKENI. Trimming removed 3 bases from V and 3 bases from J, with 8 bases in between. The CDR3 loop spans 13 amino acids. CDR3 coding DNA: TGTGCCAGCTCACCTGGCAGGGACACTGAAGCTTTCTTT. Translation gives CASSPGRDTEAFF.

The CDR3 spells CASSQNLGTAVYMNTEAFF. CDR3 in DNA: TGCGCCAGCAGCCAAAACCTTGGGACAGCCGTTTATATGAACACTGAAGCTTTCTTT. The genes are TRBV4-3 and TRBJ1-1; 7 bases are a match to TRBD1. The CDR3 loop spans 19 amino acids. From germline, CDR1 is LGHNA and CDR2 YSLEER. With V trimmed by 2 bases and J by 0 bases, 15 bases remained unmatched.

This chain links TRBV2 with TRBJ2-1, with 8 nucleotides matching TRBD2. This CDR3 comprises 14 residues. Losses at the gene ends were 5 bases for V and 7 bases for J; bases not matched to a gene: 7. Germline V gene data show CDR1 as SNHLY and CDR2 as FYNNEI. The CDR3 spells CASSRLAGRNEQFF. CDR3 nucleotide sequence: TGTGCCAGCAGTAGGTTAGCGGGGCGGAATGAGCAGTTCTTC. Filled out from reference TRBV2 and TRBJ2-1, the complete variable domain reads EPEVTQTPSHQVTQMGQEVILRCVPISNHLYFYWYRQILGQKVEFLVSFYNNEISEKSEIFDDQFSVERPDGSNFTLKIRSTKLEDSAMYFCASSRLAGRNEQFFGPGTRLTVL.

This clonotype was counted ten times or more. The genes are TRBV7-8 and TRBJ2-3; D not certain. The V end was cut by 6 bases, the J end by 3 bases, with 16 bases between. CDR3 length: 15 residues. CDR1 is SGHVS, CDR2 FQNEAQ, per germline. CDR3 protein: CASSQERRGTDTQYF. CDR3 bases: TGTGCCAGCAGTCAGGAAAGGAGAGGTACAGATACGCAGTATTTT. Filled out from reference TRBV7-8 and TRBJ2-3, the complete variable domain reads GAGVSQSPRYKVAKRGQDVALRCDPISGHVSLFWYQQALGQGPEFLTYFQNEAQLDKSGLPSDRFFAERPEGSVSTLKIQRTQQEDSAVYLCASSQERRGTDTQYFGPGTRLTVL.

The V and J genes are TRBV29-1 and TRBJ1-5; 8 bases are a match to TRBD1. This CDR3 comprises 13 residues. The J segment lost 7 bases and the V segment lost 6 bases, leaving 8 bases of the junction unmatched. Germline assignment: CDR1 SQVTM and CDR2 ANQGSEA. CDR3 region: CSVGDDRGQPQHF. The CDR3 coding sequence is TGCAGCGTAGGGGATGACAGGGGACAGCCCCAGCATTTT.

The chain is built from TRBV2 and TRBJ2-7; the D gene is possibly TRBD2 (7 bases). Germline V lookup: CDR1 SNHLY, CDR2 FYNNEI. Trimming shortened V by 8 bases and J by 3 bases, and 17 bases separated the two germline ends. The CDR3 totals 14 residues. The CDR3 spells CASGGGTTFYEQYF. The CDR3 DNA is TGTGCCAGCGGGGGGGGCACAACTTTCTACGAGCAGTACTTC.

In its sample, this clonotype was seen many times. The V and J genes are TRBV5-5 and TRBJ2-2; D might be TRBD2 (6 bases). CDR3 length: 15 amino acids. V lost 2 bases, J lost 3 bases, and 11 bases lay in between. Germline assignment: CDR1 SGHKS and CDR2 YYEKEE (reference sequence). The CDR3 loop reads CASSFYGGHTGELFF. CDR3 DNA: TGTGCCAGCAGCTTCTATGGAGGGCACACCGGGGAGCTGTTTTTT. The complete variable domain, with remaining parts taken from reference TRBV5-5 and TRBJ2-2, reads DAGVTQSPTHLIKTRGQQVTLRCSPISGHKSVSWYQQVLGQGPQFIFQYYEKEERGRGNFPDRFSARQFPNYSSELNVNALLLGDSALYLCASSFYGGHTGELFFGEGSRLTVL.

This clonotype has just a few counts. The chain recombines TRBV25-1 with TRBJ2-1, with 7 bases identical to TRBD2. The germline CDR1 and CDR2 sequences are MGHDK and SYGVNS. CDR3 length: 14 residues. V shed 6 bases and J 1 base; nucleotides not matched to a gene: 3. CDR3 coding DNA: TGTGCCAGCAGACGGCGGGAGTCCTACAATGAGCAGTTCTTC. Amino acids: CASRRRESYNEQFF.

Concerning this clonotype: The missing conserved phenylalanine or tryptophan at the end of this CDR3 makes a read error likely. The rearrangement links TRBV7-2 to TRBJ2-3; no definite D call. V gave up 3 bases and J gave up 0 bases, with 10 bases separating them. The CDR3 contains 15 residues. Per the germline V gene, CDR1 is SGHTA and CDR2 is FQGNSA. CDR3 region: CASSFGYTSTDTQYS. In DNA, the CDR3 is TGTGCCAGCAGCTTCGGCTATACTAGCACAGATACGCAGTATTCT.

The CDR3 loop is CASSLAAGGSYNEQFF. The DNA for the CDR3 is TGCGCCAGCAGCTTGGCCGCGGGAGGGTCCTACAATGAGCAGTTCTTC. The genes are TRBV5-1 and TRBJ2-1, with 9 bases fitting TRBD2. The trim removed 0 bases at V and 1 base at J, leaving 2 bases unmatched. CDR3 size: 16 residues. Germline-derived CDR1 and CDR2 are SGHRS and YFSETQ.